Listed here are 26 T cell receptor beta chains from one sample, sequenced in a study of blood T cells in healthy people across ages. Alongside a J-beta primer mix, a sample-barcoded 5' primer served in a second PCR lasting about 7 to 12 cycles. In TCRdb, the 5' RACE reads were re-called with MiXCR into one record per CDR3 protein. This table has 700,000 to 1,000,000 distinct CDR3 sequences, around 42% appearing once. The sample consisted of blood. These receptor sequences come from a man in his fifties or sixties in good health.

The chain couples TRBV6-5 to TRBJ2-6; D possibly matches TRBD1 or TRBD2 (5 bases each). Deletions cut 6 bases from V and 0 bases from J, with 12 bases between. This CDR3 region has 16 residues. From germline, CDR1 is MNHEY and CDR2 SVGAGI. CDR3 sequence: CASRMGRNSGANVLTF. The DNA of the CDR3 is TGTGCCAGCAGAATGGGACGTAACTCTGGGGCCAACGTCCTGACTTTC.

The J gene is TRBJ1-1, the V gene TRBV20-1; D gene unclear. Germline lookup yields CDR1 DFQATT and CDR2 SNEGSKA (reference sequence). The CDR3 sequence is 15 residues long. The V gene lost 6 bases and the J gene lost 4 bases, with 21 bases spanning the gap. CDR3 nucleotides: TGCAGTGCCTTACCAGGAGGAATCAGTCTCACTGAAGCTTTCTTT. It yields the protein CSALPGGISLTEAFF.

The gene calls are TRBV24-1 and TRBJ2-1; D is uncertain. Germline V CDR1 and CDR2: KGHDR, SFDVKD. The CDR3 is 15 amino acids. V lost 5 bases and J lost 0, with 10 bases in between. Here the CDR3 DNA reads TGTGCCACCAGTGCGGGCCCGAGCTCCTACAATGAGCAGTTCTTC. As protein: CATSAGPSSYNEQFF.

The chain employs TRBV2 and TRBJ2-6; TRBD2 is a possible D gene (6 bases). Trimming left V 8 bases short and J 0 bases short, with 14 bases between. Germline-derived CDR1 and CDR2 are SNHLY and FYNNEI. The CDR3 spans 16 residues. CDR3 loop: CASGEAGSSGANVLTF. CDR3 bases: TGTGCCAGCGGGGAGGCAGGCTCCTCTGGGGCCAACGTCCTGACTTTC.

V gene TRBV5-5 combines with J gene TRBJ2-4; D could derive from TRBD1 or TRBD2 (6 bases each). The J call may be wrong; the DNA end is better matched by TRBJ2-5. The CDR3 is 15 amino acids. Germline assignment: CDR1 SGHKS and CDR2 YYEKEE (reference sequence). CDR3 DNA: TGTGCCAGCAGCGGGGGGATCAGGGGTAGGGAGACCCAGTACTTC. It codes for CASSGGIRGRETQYF.

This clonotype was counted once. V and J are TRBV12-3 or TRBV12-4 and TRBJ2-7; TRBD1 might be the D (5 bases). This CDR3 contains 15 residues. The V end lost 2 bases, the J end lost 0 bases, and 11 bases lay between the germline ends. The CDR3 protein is CASSLQGKSSYEQYF. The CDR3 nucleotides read TGTGCCAGCAGTTTACAGGGAAAAAGCTCCTACGAGCAGTACTTC.

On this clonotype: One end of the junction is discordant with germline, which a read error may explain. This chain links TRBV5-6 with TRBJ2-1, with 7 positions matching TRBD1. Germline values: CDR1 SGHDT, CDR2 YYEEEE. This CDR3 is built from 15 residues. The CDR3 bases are TGTGCCAGCAGTTTAACTGCCAGGGGGAACAATGAGCAGTTCTTT. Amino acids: CASSLTARGNNEQFF.

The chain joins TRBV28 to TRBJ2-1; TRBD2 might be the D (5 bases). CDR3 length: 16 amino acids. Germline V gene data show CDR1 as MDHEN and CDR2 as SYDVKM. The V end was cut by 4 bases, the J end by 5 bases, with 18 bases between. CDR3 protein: CASSSTRLGRNNEQFF. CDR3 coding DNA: TGTGCCAGCAGTTCAACCAGACTTGGGAGAAACAATGAGCAGTTCTTC.

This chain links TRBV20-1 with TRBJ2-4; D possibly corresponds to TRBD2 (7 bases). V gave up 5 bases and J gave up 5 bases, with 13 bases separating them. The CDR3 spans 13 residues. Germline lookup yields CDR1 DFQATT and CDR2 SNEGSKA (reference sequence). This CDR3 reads CSAPVGGQNIQYF. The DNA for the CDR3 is TGCAGTGCTCCCGTCGGGGGGCAAAACATTCAGTACTTC.

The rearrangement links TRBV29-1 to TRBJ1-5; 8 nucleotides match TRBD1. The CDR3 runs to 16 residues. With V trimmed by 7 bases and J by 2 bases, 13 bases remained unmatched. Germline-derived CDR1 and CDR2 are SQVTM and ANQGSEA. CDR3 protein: CSGTKETGVGNQPQHF. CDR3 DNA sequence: TGCAGCGGGACCAAGGAGACAGGGGTTGGCAATCAGCCCCAGCATTTT.

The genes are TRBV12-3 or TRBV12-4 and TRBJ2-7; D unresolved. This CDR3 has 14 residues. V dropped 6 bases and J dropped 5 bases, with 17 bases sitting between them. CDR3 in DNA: TGTGCCAGCAGCCTCGCACCTATCCCAGACGAGCAGTACTTC. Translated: CASSLAPIPDEQYF.

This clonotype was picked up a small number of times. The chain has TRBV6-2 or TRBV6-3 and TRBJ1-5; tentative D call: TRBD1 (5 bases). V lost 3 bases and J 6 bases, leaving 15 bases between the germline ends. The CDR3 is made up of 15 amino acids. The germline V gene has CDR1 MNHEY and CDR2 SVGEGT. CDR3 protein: CASSYKGMHSQPQHF. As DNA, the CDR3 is TGTGCCAGCAGTTATAAGGGGATGCACAGTCAGCCCCAGCATTTT.

Here the CDR3 DNA reads TGTGCCAGCAGTCAATTCGGACAGGGGGCAGGGTCACCCCTCCACTTT. Protein product: CASSQFGQGAGSPLHF. The chain combines TRBV12-3 or TRBV12-4 with TRBJ1-6; 11 nucleotides agree with TRBD1. J gave up 10 bases and V 5 bases, and 10 bases lay outside the gene matches. The length of the CDR3 is 16 residues.

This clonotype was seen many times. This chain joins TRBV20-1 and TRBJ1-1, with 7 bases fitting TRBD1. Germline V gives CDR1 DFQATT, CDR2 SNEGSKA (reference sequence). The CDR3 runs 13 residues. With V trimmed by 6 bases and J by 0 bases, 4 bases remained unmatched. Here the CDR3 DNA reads TGCAGTGCACGACAGGGTATGAACACTGAAGCTTTCTTT. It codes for CSARQGMNTEAFF.

CDR3: CASSQTGCEQYF. DNA of the CDR3: TGTGCCAGCAGTCAGACAGGGTGCGAGCAGTACTTC. V and J are TRBV27 and TRBJ2-7; TRBD1 aligns across 7 bases. V gave up 5 bases and J gave up 6 bases; unmatched junction bases: 4. This CDR3 has 12 residues. Germline CDR1 MNHEY, CDR2 SMNVEV (reference sequence).

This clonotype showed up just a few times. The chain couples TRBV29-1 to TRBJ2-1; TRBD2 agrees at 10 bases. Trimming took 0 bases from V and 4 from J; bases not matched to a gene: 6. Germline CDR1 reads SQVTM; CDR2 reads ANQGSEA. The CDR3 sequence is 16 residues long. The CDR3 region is CSVEDLQAGGYNEQFF. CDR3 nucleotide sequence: TGCAGCGTTGAAGATCTTCAAGCGGGGGGGTACAATGAGCAGTTCTTC.

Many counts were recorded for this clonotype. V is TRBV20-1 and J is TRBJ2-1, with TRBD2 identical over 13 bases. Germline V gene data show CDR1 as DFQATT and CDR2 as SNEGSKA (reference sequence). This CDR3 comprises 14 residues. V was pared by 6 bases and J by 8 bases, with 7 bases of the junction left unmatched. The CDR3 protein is CSAIRLAGGHEQFF. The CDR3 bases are TGCAGTGCCATCCGACTAGCGGGGGGCCATGAGCAGTTCTTC.

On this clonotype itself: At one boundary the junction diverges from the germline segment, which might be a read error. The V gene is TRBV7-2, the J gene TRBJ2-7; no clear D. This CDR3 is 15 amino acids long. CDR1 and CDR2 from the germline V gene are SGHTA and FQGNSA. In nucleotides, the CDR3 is TGTGCCAGCACCCAAGTGGGCAGCAGCTCCTACGAGCGGTACTTC. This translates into CASTQVGSSSYERYF. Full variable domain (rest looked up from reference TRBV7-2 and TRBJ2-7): GAGVSQSPSNKVTEKGKDVELRCDPISGHTALYWYRQSLGQGLEFLIYFQGNSAPDKSGLPSDRFSAERTGGSVSTLTIQRTQQEDSAVYLCASTQVGSSSYERYFGPGTRLTVT.

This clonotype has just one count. The CDR3 region is CASSARPGTGINEQYF. CDR3 in DNA: TGTGCCAGCAGTGCACGACCGGGGACAGGAATAAATGAGCAGTACTTC. The V call is TRBV6-1, the J call TRBJ2-5; 8 nucleotides align to TRBD1. The junction had 18 bases not matched to a gene; V was cut back by 4 bases and J by 11 bases. This CDR3 region has 16 residues. Germline CDR1 MNHNS, CDR2 SASEGT.

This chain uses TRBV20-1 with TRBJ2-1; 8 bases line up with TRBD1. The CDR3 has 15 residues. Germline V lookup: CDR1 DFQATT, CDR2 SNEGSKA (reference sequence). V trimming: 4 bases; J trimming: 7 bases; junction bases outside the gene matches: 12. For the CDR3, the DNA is TGCAGTGCTACCGAGCAGGGGGCGGTTATGAATGAGCAGTTCTTC. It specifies CSATEQGAVMNEQFF.

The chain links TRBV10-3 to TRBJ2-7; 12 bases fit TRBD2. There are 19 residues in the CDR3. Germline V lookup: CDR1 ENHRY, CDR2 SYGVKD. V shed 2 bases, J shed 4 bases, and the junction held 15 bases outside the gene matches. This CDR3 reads CAISEPTASTSGGPYEQYF. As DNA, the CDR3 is TGTGCCATCAGTGAGCCGACGGCCTCTACTAGCGGGGGGCCTTACGAGCAGTACTTC.

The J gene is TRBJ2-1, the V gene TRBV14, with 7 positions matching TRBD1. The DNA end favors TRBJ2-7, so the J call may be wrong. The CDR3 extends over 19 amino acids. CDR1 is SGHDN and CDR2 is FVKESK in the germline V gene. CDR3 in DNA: TGTGCCAGCAGCCAAGATCCGCGGCGACAGGGAGTAACCTACAATGAGCAGTACTTC. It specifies CASSQDPRRQGVTYNEQYF.

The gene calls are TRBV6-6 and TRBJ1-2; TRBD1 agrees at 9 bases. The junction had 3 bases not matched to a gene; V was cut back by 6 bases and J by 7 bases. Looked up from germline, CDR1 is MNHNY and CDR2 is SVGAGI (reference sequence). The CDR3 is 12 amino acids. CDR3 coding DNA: TGTGCCAGCAGAGGGACAGGGTCTGGCTACACCTTC. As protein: CASRGTGSGYTF.

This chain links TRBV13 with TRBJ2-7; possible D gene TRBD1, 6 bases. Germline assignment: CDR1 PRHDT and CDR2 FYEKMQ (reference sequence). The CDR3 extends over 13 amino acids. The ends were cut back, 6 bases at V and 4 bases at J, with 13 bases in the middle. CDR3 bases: TGTGCCAGCAGACGACAGGTATCTTACGAGCAGTACTTC. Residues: CASRRQVSYEQYF. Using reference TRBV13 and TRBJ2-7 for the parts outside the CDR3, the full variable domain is AAGVIQSPRHLIKEKRETATLKCYPIPRHDTVYWYQQGPGQDPQFLISFYEKMQSDKGSIPDRFSAQQFSDYHSELNMSSLELGDSALYFCASRRQVSYEQYFGPGTRLTVT.

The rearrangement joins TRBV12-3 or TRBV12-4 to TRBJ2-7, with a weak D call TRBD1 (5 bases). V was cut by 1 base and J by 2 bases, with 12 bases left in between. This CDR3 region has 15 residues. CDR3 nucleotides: TGTGCCAGCAGTTTAGACAGGCTGATAACCTACGAGCAGTACTTC. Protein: CASSLDRLITYEQYF.

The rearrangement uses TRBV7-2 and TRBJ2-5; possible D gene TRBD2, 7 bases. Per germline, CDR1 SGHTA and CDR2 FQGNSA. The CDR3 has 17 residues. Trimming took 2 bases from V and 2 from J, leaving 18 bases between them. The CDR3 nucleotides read TGTGCCAGCAGCTTATCCGGGCCGGGGAGGGGGCAAGAGACCCAGTACTTC. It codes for CASSLSGPGRGQETQYF.